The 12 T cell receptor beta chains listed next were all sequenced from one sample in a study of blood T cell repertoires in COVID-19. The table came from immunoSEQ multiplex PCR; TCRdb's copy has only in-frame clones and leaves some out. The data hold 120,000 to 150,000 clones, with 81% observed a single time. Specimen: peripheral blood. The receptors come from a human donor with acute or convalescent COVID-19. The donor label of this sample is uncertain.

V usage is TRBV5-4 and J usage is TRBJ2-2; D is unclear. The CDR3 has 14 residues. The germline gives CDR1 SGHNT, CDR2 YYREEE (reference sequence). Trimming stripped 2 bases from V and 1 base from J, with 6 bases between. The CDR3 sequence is CASSFSGNTGELFF. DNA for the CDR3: TGTGCCAGCAGCTTTTCAGGGAACACCGGGGAGCTGTTTTTT.

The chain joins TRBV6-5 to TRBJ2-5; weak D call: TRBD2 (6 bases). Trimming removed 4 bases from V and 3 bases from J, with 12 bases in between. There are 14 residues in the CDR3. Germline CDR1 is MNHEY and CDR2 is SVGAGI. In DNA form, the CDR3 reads TGTGCCAGCAGTTCCGGGGGACGGGAAGAGACCCAGTACTTC. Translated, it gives CASSSGGREETQYF.

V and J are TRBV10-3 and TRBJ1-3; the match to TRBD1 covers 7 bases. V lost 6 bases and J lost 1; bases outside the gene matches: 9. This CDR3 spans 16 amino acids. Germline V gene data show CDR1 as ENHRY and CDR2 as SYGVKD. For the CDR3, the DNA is TGTGCCATCAGCGATAGCAGGGGGTCTTCTGGAAACACCATATATTTT. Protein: CAISDSRGSSGNTIYF.

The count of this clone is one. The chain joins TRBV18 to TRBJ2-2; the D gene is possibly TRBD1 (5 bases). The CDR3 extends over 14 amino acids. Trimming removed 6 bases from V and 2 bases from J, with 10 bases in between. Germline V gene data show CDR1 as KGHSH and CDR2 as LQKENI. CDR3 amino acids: CASSPTGNTGELFF. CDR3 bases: TGTGCCAGCTCGCCCACAGGAAACACCGGGGAGCTGTTTTTT.

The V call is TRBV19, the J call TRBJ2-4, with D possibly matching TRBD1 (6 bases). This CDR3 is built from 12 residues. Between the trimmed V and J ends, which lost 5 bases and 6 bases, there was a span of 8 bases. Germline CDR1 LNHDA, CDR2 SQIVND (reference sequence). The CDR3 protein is CASSPRGNIQYF. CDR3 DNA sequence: TGTGCCAGTAGTCCCAGGGGAAACATTCAGTACTTC.

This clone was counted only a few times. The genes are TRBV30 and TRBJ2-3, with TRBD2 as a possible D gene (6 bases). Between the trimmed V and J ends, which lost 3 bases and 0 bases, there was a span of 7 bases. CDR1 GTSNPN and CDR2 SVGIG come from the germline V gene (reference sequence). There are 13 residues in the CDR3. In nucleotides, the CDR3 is TGTGCCTGGAGGGGACTTAGCACAGATACGCAGTATTTT. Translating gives CAWRGLSTDTQYF. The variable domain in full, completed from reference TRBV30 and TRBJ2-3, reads SQTIHQWPATLVQPVGSPLSLECTVEGTSNPNLYWYRQAAGRGLQLLFYSVGIGQISSEVPQNLSASRPQDRQFILSSKKLLLSDSGFYLCAWRGLSTDTQYFGPGTRLTVL.

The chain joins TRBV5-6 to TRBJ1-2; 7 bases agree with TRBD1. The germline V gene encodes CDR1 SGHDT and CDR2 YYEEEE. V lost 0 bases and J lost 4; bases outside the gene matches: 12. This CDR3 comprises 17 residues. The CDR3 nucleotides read TGTGCCAGCAGCTTGGTGGGGACAGTCGAAATCCCCTATGGCTACACCTTC. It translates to CASSLVGTVEIPYGYTF. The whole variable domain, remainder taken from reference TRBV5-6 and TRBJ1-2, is DAGVTQSPTHLIKTRGQQVTLRCSPKSGHDTVSWYQQALGQGPQFIFQYYEEEERQRGNFPDRFSGHQFPNYSSELNVNALLLGDSALYLCASSLVGTVEIPYGYTFGSGTRLTVV.

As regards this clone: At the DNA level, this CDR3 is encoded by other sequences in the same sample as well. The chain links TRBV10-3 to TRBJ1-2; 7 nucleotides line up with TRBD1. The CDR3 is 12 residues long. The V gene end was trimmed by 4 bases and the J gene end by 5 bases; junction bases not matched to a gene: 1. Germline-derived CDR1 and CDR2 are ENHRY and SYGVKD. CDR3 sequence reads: CAISGQGYGYTF. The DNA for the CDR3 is TGTGCCATCAGTGGACAGGGATATGGCTACACCTTC.

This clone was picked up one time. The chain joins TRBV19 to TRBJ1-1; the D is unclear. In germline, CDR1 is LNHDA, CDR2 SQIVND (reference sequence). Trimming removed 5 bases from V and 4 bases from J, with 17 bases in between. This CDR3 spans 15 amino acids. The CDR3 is CASSPQEASGTEAFF. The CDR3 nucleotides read TGTGCCAGTAGTCCCCAAGAGGCTTCGGGCACTGAAGCTTTCTTT.

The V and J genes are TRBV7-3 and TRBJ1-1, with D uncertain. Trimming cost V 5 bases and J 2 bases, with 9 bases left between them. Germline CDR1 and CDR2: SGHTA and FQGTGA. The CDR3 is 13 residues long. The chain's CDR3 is CASSPRENTEAFF. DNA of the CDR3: TGTGCCAGCAGCCCCCGGGAAAACACTGAAGCTTTCTTT. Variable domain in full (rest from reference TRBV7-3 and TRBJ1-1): GAGVSQTPSNKVTEKGKYVELRCDPISGHTALYWYRQSLGQGPEFLIYFQGTGAADDSGLPNDRFFAVRPEGSVSTLKIQRTERGDSAVYLCASSPRENTEAFFGQGTRLTVV.

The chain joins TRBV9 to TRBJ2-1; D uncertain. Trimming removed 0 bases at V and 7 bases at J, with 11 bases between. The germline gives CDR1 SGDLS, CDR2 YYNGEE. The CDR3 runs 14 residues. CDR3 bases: TGTGCCAGCAGCGTAGGGAGTCTTAGGAATGAGCAGTTCTTC. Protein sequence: CASSVGSLRNEQFF.

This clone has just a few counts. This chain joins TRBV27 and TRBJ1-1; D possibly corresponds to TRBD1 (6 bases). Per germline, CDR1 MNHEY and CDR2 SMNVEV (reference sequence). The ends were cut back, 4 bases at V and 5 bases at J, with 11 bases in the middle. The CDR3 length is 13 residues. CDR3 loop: CASSSLQGTEAFF. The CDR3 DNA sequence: TGTGCCAGCAGTTCTCTACAGGGTACTGAAGCTTTCTTT.